Below, one T cell receptor (beta chain) is given with its context. The sample belongs to a study of blood T cell repertoires in COVID-19. In the study overall: Sources were T cells, B-cell-depleted T cells, or PBMCs; the material itself was cDNA or gDNA.

The CDR3 totals 12 residues. The germline gives CDR1 SGHKS, CDR2 YYEKEE (reference sequence). With 1 base removed from V and 7 bases from J, the gap between germline ends came to 9 bases. Data came from immunoSEQ multiplex PCR; TCRdb stores just in-frame clones and leaves some out. The sample has roughly 68,000 clones, 85% to 90% seen once. Sequencing was performed on peripheral blood. The gene calls are TRBV5-5 and TRBJ2-7, with D maybe TRBD2 (6 bases). The clonotype originates from a woman aged 80 or over with active COVID-19. The CDR3 is CASSLKGGEQYF. The CDR3 nucleotides read TGTGCCAGCAGCTTGAAAGGAGGGGAGCAGTACTTC. Supplemented by reference TRBV5-5 and TRBJ2-7, the full variable domain reads DAGVTQSPTHLIKTRGQQVTLRCSPISGHKSVSWYQQVLGQGPQFIFQYYEKEERGRGNFPDRFSARQFPNYSSELNVNALLLGDSALYLCASSLKGGEQYFGPGTRLTVT.